Following are 24 T cell receptor beta chains from one sample sequenced in a study of beta chain features in type 1 diabetes. Since all of the isolated RNA was reverse transcribed, expressed TCRB transcripts were what got sequenced. Measured with immunoSEQ multiplex PCR; TCRdb has only the in-frame clones, and not every one. The sample has about half a million clones, around 30% seen once. Sequencing used naive CD4+ T cells from blood. These receptors originate from a man younger than 35 in good health.

CDR3: CASSVISGLAGTEQFF. The CDR3 DNA reads TGTGCCAGCTCCGTGATTTCGGGACTAGCGGGAACTGAGCAGTTCTTC. The chain combines TRBV18 with TRBJ2-1; 13 nucleotides match TRBD2. With 6 bases clipped from V and 9 bases from J, the junction kept 11 bases outside the gene matches. The germline V gene has CDR1 KGHSH and CDR2 LQKENI. The CDR3 runs to 16 residues.

This clone came up a few times. The V and J genes are TRBV30 and TRBJ2-1, with 8 bases aligning to TRBD2. Germline V gene sequence: CDR1 GTSNPN, CDR2 SVGIG (reference sequence). The CDR3 is 14 amino acids. The J segment lost 4 bases and the V segment lost 2 bases, leaving 4 bases of the junction unmatched. As DNA, the CDR3 is TGTGCCTGGAGTCGACTAGCGAGATACAATGAGCAGTTCTTC. Translated: CAWSRLARYNEQFF.

This clone was picked up a small number of times. The chain uses TRBV7-9 and TRBJ2-1; tentative D call: TRBD2 (5 bases). The V end lost 3 bases, the J end lost 3 bases, and 9 bases lay between the germline ends. Germline loops: CDR1 SEHNR, CDR2 FQNEAQ (reference sequence). This CDR3 comprises 14 residues. DNA of the CDR3: TGTGCCAGCAGCTTGTTGAGGGTCTACAATGAGCAGTTCTTC. Translation gives CASSLLRVYNEQFF.

The chain links TRBV7-9 to TRBJ2-1; D not resolved. Germline V gene lookup returns CDR1 SEHNR and CDR2 FQNEAQ (reference sequence). Trimming removed 1 base at V and 3 bases at J, with 4 bases between. This CDR3 is 13 amino acids long. The CDR3 DNA sequence: TGTGCCAGCAGCTTAGAACACTACAATGAGCAGTTCTTC. It translates to CASSLEHYNEQFF.

This clone was picked up a small number of times. The CDR3 protein is CASSRGGPTGELFF. CDR3 bases: TGTGCCAGCAGCAGGGGTGGGCCGACCGGGGAGCTGTTTTTT. The V and J genes are TRBV7-2 and TRBJ2-2; perhaps TRBD1 as D (5 bases). The CDR3 contains 14 residues. Germline V gene data show CDR1 as SGHTA and CDR2 as FQGNSA. The V end lost 5 bases, the J end lost 5 bases, and 12 bases lay between the germline ends. The whole variable domain, remainder taken from reference TRBV7-2 and TRBJ2-2, is GAGVSQSPSNKVTEKGKDVELRCDPISGHTALYWYRQSLGQGLEFLIYFQGNSAPDKSGLPSDRFSAERTGGSVSTLTIQRTQQEDSAVYLCASSRGGPTGELFFGEGSRLTVL.

The V gene is TRBV27, the J gene TRBJ2-7, with 11 bases aligning to TRBD2. This CDR3 is 14 amino acids long. Per the germline V gene, CDR1 is MNHEY and CDR2 is SMNVEV (reference sequence). V was clipped by 6 bases and J by 5 bases; unmatched bases: 6. CDR3 sequence reads: CASRRLAGNHEQYF. The CDR3 bases are TGTGCCAGCAGACGACTAGCGGGAAACCACGAGCAGTACTTC.

V and J are TRBV30 and TRBJ2-5; 15 nucleotides align to TRBD2. The CDR3 is 15 residues long. Per germline, CDR1 GTSNPN and CDR2 SVGIG (reference sequence). Losses at the gene ends were 2 bases for V and 5 bases for J; bases not matched to a gene: 3. The DNA for the CDR3 is TGTGCCTGGAGTCGGACTAGCGGGAGGGGGGAGACCCAGTACTTC. It yields the protein CAWSRTSGRGETQYF.

Only a few counts were recorded for this clone. This chain uses TRBV28 with TRBJ2-1, with D perhaps matching TRBD1 (6 bases). The length of the CDR3 is 17 residues. Germline V gene data show CDR1 as MDHEN and CDR2 as SYDVKM. The V end was cut by 3 bases, the J end by 5 bases, with 20 bases between. DNA of the CDR3: TGTGCCAGCAGTTTGAGGGGGAATAGCGTCATGAACAATGAGCAGTTCTTC. It encodes CASSLRGNSVMNNEQFF.

J is TRBJ2-1 and V is TRBV4-2; 7 positions match TRBD2. The J segment lost 5 bases and the V segment lost 1 base, leaving 5 bases of the junction unmatched. Germline-derived CDR1 and CDR2 are LGHNA and YNFKEQ. The CDR3 extends over 15 amino acids. The CDR3 DNA sequence: TGTGCCAGCAGCCAAGTAACTAGCGATGACAATGAGCAGTTCTTC. It is translated as CASSQVTSDDNEQFF.

CDR3 bases: TGTGCCAGCAGCGTAGCGGGGGTAGCGGGAGGGCCGGGGAATGAGCAGTTCTTC. Its translation is CASSVAGVAGGPGNEQFF. This rearrangement joins TRBV9 to TRBJ2-1, with 11 bases that match TRBD2. J lost 7 bases, V lost 0 bases, and 12 bases had no gene match. Germline assignment: CDR1 SGDLS and CDR2 YYNGEE. The CDR3 runs 18 residues.

This chain joins TRBV5-1 and TRBJ2-3; tentatively, D is TRBD1 (7 bases). Germline assignment: CDR1 SGHRS and CDR2 YFSETQ. There are 16 residues in the CDR3. V lost 2 bases and J lost 2, with 15 bases in between. The CDR3 coding sequence is TGCGCCAGCAGCTTTACGGGGGACAGTGTCACAGATACGCAGTATTTT. This encodes CASSFTGDSVTDTQYF. The whole variable domain, filled in from reference TRBV5-1 and TRBJ2-3, reads KAGVTQTPRYLIKTRGQQVTLSCSPISGHRSVSWYQQTPGQGLQFLFEYFSETQRNKGNFPGRFSGRQFSNSRSEMNVSTLELGDSALYLCASSFTGDSVTDTQYFGPGTRLTVL.

The genes are TRBV7-2 and TRBJ2-7; 7 positions match TRBD2. This CDR3 has 16 residues. J was trimmed by 0 bases and V by 5 bases; bases with no gene match: 10. Germline V gives CDR1 SGHTA, CDR2 FQGNSA. This CDR3 is CASSPSIRDYSYEQYF. CDR3 nucleotide sequence: TGTGCCAGCAGCCCGTCGATCCGGGACTACTCCTACGAGCAGTACTTC.

This chain joins TRBV18 and TRBJ2-2; D perhaps matches TRBD1 (6 bases). With 3 bases removed from V and 4 bases from J, the gap between germline ends came to 12 bases. The CDR3 sequence is 15 residues long. CDR1 is KGHSH, CDR2 LQKENI, per germline. The CDR3 nucleotides are TGTGCCAGCTCACCGGAACAGGGACGCACCGGGGAGCTGTTTTTT. This codes for CASSPEQGRTGELFF.

This clone was seen a handful of times. This chain connects TRBV5-1 to TRBJ2-7; TRBD2 aligns across 11 bases. Losses at the gene ends were 0 bases for V and 7 bases for J; bases not matched to a gene: 6. CDR3 size: 15 residues. The germline V gene encodes CDR1 SGHRS and CDR2 YFSETQ. The CDR3: CASSLELAGVEEQYF. CDR3 in DNA: TGCGCCAGCAGCTTGGAACTAGCGGGAGTAGAGGAGCAGTACTTC.

This clone occurred a few times. The rearrangement links TRBV18 to TRBJ1-5; tentatively, D is TRBD1 (5 bases). The CDR3 length is 13 residues. Between the trimmed V and J ends, which lost 3 bases and 6 bases, there was a span of 9 bases. Germline V gene sequence: CDR1 KGHSH, CDR2 LQKENI. DNA for the CDR3: TGTGCCAGCTCACCCGGCGGGGCTCAGCCCCAGCATTTT. Its translation: CASSPGGAQPQHF.

The CDR3 DNA sequence: TGTGCCAGCAGTAAAAAGACAGGGAAGAACACTGAAGCTTTCTTT. Protein: CASSKKTGKNTEAFF. The chain has TRBV27 and TRBJ1-1, with TRBD1 matching 7 bases. CDR1 and CDR2 (germline): MNHEY, SMNVEV (reference sequence). This CDR3 has 15 amino acids. Losses at the gene ends were 5 bases for V and 1 base for J; bases not matched to a gene: 7.

This CDR3 reads CASSLAGMGLAGPYNEQFF. The CDR3 DNA is TGTGCCAGCAGCTTAGCAGGTATGGGGCTAGCGGGCCCCTACAATGAGCAGTTCTTC. The chain carries TRBV7-2 and TRBJ2-1, with 8 bases fitting TRBD2. The CDR3 consists of 19 residues. The trim removed 0 bases at V and 2 bases at J, leaving 12 bases unmatched. CDR1 is SGHTA and CDR2 is FQGNSA in the germline V gene.

The V call is TRBV7-9, the J call TRBJ2-5; 8 bases align to TRBD1. The J call may be incorrect, as the DNA end agrees better with TRBJ2-7. The CDR3 has 12 residues. Looked up from germline, CDR1 is SEHNR and CDR2 is FQNEAQ (reference sequence). Here the CDR3 reads CAGQGVSYEQYF. The CDR3 DNA follows: TGTGCAGGACAGGGAGTATCCTACGAGCAGTACTTC.

This clone turned up a few times. The rearrangement uses TRBV9 and TRBJ1-1, with 7 bases fitting TRBD1. This CDR3 has 17 amino acids. The V and J ends lost 4 bases and 1 base, in that order; junction bases with no gene match: 13. The germline V gene has CDR1 SGDLS and CDR2 YYNGEE. This CDR3 is CASSSALNRGWNTEAFF. In nucleotides, the CDR3 is TGTGCCAGCAGCTCTGCCCTAAACAGGGGATGGAACACTGAAGCTTTCTTT.

The chain joins TRBV6-1 to TRBJ2-7; 8 positions match TRBD1. V shed 4 bases, J shed 0 bases, and the junction held 5 bases outside the gene matches. Germline V CDR1 and CDR2: MNHNS, SASEGT. The CDR3 consists of 15 residues. CDR3 loop: CASSAYRGISYEQYF. As DNA, the CDR3 is TGTGCCAGCAGTGCCTACAGGGGGATCTCCTACGAGCAGTACTTC.

The chain has TRBV30 and TRBJ2-2, with D hard to call. Per germline, CDR1 GTSNPN and CDR2 SVGIG (reference sequence). The CDR3 runs 18 residues. Trimming stripped 2 bases from V and 2 bases from J, with 21 bases between. CDR3 protein: CAWSPGPLRSLNTGELFF. The CDR3 DNA sequence: TGTGCCTGGAGTCCGGGTCCCCTTAGGAGCCTTAACACCGGGGAGCTGTTTTTT. The variable domain in full, with the rest retrieved from reference TRBV30 and TRBJ2-2, is SQTIHQWPATLVQPVGSPLSLECTVEGTSNPNLYWYRQAAGRGLQLLFYSVGIGQISSEVPQNLSASRPQDRQFILSSKKLLLSDSGFYLCAWSPGPLRSLNTGELFFGEGSRLTVL.

This clone was seen a handful of times. J is TRBJ2-5 and V is TRBV29-1, with 7 bases identical to TRBD2. TRBJ2-7 matches the DNA end more closely, so the J call is doubtful. CDR1 SQVTM and CDR2 ANQGSEA come from the germline V gene. The CDR3 totals 14 residues. CDR3 sequence: CSVGPTSVTYEQYF. In DNA, the CDR3 is TGCAGCGTAGGTCCAACTAGCGTCACCTACGAGCAGTACTTC.

The gene calls are TRBV7-3 and TRBJ2-4; tentatively, D is TRBD2 (5 bases). CDR1 and CDR2 from the germline V gene are SGHTA and FQGTGA. V lost 5 bases and J 8 bases, leaving 19 bases between the germline ends. There are 15 residues in the CDR3. The CDR3 nucleotides read TGTGCCAGCAGCCTGTACGGGAAATCAACAGACATTCAGTACTTC. It is translated as CASSLYGKSTDIQYF. The whole variable domain, filled in from reference TRBV7-3 and TRBJ2-4, reads GAGVSQTPSNKVTEKGKYVELRCDPISGHTALYWYRQSLGQGPEFLIYFQGTGAADDSGLPNDRFFAVRPEGSVSTLKIQRTERGDSAVYLCASSLYGKSTDIQYFGAGTRLSVL.

The chain couples TRBV30 to TRBJ2-7; TRBD1 matches at 11 bases. The CDR3 length is 13 residues. The junction had 5 bases not matched to a gene; V was cut back by 3 bases and J by 7 bases. Per germline, CDR1 GTSNPN and CDR2 SVGIG (reference sequence). The CDR3 DNA reads as TGTGCCTGGAGCGGACAGGGGGCGCGGGAGCAGTACTTC. As protein: CAWSGQGAREQYF. The full variable domain, in which reference TRBV30 and TRBJ2-7 provide the parts outside the CDR3, is SQTIHQWPATLVQPVGSPLSLECTVEGTSNPNLYWYRQAAGRGLQLLFYSVGIGQISSEVPQNLSASRPQDRQFILSSKKLLLSDSGFYLCAWSGQGAREQYFGPGTRLTVT.